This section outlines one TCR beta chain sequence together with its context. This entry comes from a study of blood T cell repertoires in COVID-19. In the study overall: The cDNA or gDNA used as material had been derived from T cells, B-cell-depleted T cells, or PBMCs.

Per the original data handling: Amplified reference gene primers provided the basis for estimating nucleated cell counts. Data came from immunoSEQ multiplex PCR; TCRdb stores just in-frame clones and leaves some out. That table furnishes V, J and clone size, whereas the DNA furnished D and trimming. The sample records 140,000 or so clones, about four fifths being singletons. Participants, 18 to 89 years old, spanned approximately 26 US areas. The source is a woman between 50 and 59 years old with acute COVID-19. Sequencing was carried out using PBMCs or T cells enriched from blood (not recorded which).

The CDR3 reads CASTRTGAHSYNEQFF. The CDR3 region has the DNA TGTGCCAGCACCCGGACAGGGGCCCACTCCTACAATGAGCAGTTCTTC. J is TRBJ2-1 and V is TRBV27, with TRBD1 identical over 9 bases. The CDR3 totals 16 residues. Germline V CDR1 and CDR2: MNHEY, SMNVEV (reference sequence). V lost 7 bases and J lost 0; bases outside the gene matches: 7.